This T cell receptor beta chain was identified in a study of low-dose radiotherapy and immunotherapy resistance in tumors. About the study: Ipilimumab 1 mg/kg every six weeks, together with nivolumab 240 mg every two weeks, was given intravenously to patients.

Covering alpha and beta chains, TRAV- and TRBV-specific primers were used for the first-strand cDNA. Using a constant-region primer together with a V-primer adapter, TCRs were subjected to approximately 20 PCR cycles of amplification. MiXCR, run by TCRdb on the reads, gives a single entry per CDR3 protein. The sample holds about 13,000 distinct CDR3 sequences, 70% to 80% seen once. Germline V gives CDR1 MDHEN, CDR2 SYDVKM. V lost 3 bases and J lost 8; bases outside the gene matches: 6. CDR3 size: 14 residues. This TCR came from a human donor with advanced metastatic prostate, ovarian, gallbladder or colorectal cancer (not recorded which). This table probably holds off-target reads from a library built for another chain. This chain links TRBV28 with TRBJ2-1; 8 bases line up with TRBD2. For the CDR3, the DNA is TGTGCCAGCAGTTTTGGACTAGCCCCTGATGAGCAGTTCTTC. Encoded protein: CASSFGLAPDEQFF.